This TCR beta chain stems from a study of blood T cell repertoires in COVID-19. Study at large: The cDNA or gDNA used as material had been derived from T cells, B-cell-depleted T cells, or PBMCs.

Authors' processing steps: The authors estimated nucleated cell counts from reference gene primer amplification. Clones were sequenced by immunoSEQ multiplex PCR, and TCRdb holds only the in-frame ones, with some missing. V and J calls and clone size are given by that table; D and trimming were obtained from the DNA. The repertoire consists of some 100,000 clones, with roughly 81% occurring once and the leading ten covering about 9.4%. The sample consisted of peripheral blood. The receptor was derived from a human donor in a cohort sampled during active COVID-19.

The DNA for the CDR3 is TGTGCCAGCAGTTACGCAAGGGGCCCTCCTTCTTACGAGCAGTACTTC. Its protein product is CASSYARGPPSYEQYF. The V gene is TRBV6-5, the J gene TRBJ2-7; D is perhaps TRBD1 (5 bases). Trimming took off 2 bases at V and 4 bases at J, with 18 bases between the two ends. Looked up from germline, CDR1 is MNHEY and CDR2 is SVGAGI. CDR3 length equals 16 residues.